The 6 T cell receptor beta chains presented below share a single source sample, sequenced in a study of blood T cells in healthy people across ages. For the second PCR, which ran for roughly 6 to 12 cycles, a sample-barcoded 5' primer and a J-beta primer mix were used. TCRdb ran MiXCR on the 5' RACE reads and lists one entry per CDR3 protein. The sample consists of hundreds of thousands of distinct CDR3 sequences, 44% of them appearing once. The material sequenced was blood. The receptors were gathered from a man aged 55 to 70 in good health.

Of note for this clonotype: A junction end diverges from the germline sequence, so it may reflect a read error. Here the CDR3 reads CAWIGTSSVNGQFF. The CDR3 DNA reads TGTGCCTGGATCGGGACTAGCTCGGTGAATGGGCAGTTCTTC. The rearrangement uses TRBV30 and TRBJ2-1; 9 nucleotides match TRBD2. Germline-derived CDR1 and CDR2 are GTSNPN and SVGIG (reference sequence). The CDR3 is made up of 14 amino acids.

The chain joins TRBV6-5 to TRBJ2-6; 9 bases are a match to TRBD1. Germline CDR1 and CDR2: MNHEY and SVGAGI. The CDR3 loop spans 18 amino acids. Trimming cost V 4 bases and J 2 bases; bases outside gene matches: 9. The CDR3 nucleotides are TGTGCCAGCAGTTCGCACGGACAGGGGAGCGCTGGGGCCAACGTCCTGACTTTC. Protein sequence: CASSSHGQGSAGANVLTF.

The chain joins TRBV3-1 to TRBJ2-1; D could derive from TRBD1 or TRBD2 (5 bases each). CDR1 is LGHDT and CDR2 is YNNKEL in the germline V gene (reference sequence). The CDR3 contains 17 residues. V lost 2 bases and J 0 bases, leaving 14 bases between the germline ends. Here the CDR3 DNA reads TGTGCCAGCAGCCAACCGAACGGGGCGACCTCCTACAATGAGCAGTTCTTC. Translated, it gives CASSQPNGATSYNEQFF.

The V gene is TRBV9, the J gene TRBJ2-2; D is perhaps TRBD2 (6 bases). The CDR3 extends over 14 amino acids. CDR1 and CDR2 (germline): SGDLS, YYNGEE. V lost 3 bases to trimming and J lost 1 base, with 7 bases between them. The CDR3 spells CASSGGVNTGELFF. Here the CDR3 DNA reads TGTGCCAGCAGCGGCGGGGTGAACACCGGGGAGCTGTTTTTT.

This clonotype was counted a few times. The chain couples TRBV5-1 to TRBJ1-6; 7 bases fit TRBD1. The V gene end was trimmed by 0 bases and the J gene end by 10 bases; junction bases not matched to a gene: 4. Per germline, CDR1 SGHRS and CDR2 YFSETQ. The CDR3 has 14 amino acids. The CDR3 reads CASSLGDRISPLHF. CDR3 nucleotide sequence: TGCGCCAGCAGCTTGGGGGACAGAATCTCACCCCTCCACTTT.

V usage is TRBV5-1 and J usage is TRBJ2-5, with TRBD1 matching 7 bases. This CDR3 is 15 amino acids long. With V trimmed by 5 bases and J by 11 bases, 18 bases remained unmatched. Looked up from germline, CDR1 is SGHRS and CDR2 is YFSETQ. CDR3 region: CASSLDRAPYNEQYF. DNA of the CDR3: TGCGCCAGCAGTCTAGACAGGGCCCCCTACAATGAGCAGTACTTC.